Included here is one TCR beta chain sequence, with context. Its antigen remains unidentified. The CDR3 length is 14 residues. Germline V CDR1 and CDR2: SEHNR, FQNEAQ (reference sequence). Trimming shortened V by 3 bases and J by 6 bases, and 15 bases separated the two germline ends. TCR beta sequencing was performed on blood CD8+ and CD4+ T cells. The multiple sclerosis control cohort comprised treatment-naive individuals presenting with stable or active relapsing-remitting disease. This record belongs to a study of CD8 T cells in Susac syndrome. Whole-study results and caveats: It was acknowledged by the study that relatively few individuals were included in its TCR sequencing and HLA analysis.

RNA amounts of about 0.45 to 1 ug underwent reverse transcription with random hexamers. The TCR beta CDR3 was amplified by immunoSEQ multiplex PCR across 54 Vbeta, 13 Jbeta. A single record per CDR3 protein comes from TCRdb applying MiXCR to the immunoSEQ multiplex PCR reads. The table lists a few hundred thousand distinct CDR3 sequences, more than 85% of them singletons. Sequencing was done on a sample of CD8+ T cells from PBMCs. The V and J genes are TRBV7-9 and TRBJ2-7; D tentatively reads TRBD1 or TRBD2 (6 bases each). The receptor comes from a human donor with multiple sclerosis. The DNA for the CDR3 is TGTGCCAGCAGCTTGGTAGCCGGAGGGGGCGAGCAGTACTTC. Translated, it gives CASSLVAGGGEQYF.